Below, one T cell receptor beta chain is given with its context. Trimming left V 6 bases short and J 5 bases short, with 16 bases between. The CDR3 length is 15 residues. Germline-derived CDR1 and CDR2 are KGHSH and LQKENI. This record belongs to a study of regulatory T cells in long-lasting Graves disease. As to time point: persistent/refractory GD, antithyroid drugs over 5 years with positive TRAb. RNA extracted from PBMCs served as the sequencing template. Building the TCR beta libraries relied on iRepertoire HTBI primers, and CDR3 regions underwent Arm-PCR. TCRdb processed the multiplex PCR reads anew with MiXCR; each CDR3 protein has one entry. The table shows more than 650,000 distinct CDR3 sequences, with about 30% occurring only once.

The sequenced sample was peripheral blood mononuclear cells (PBMCs), obtained when the disease was refractory, from a patient treated with antithyroid drugs. This clonotype originated in a female donor with Graves disease. The chain has TRBV18 and TRBJ1-4, with a possible D match to TRBD1 (5 bases). CDR3 residues: CASSRNGGINEKLFF. For the CDR3, the DNA is TGTGCCAGCTCCAGGAACGGGGGGATCAATGAAAAACTGTTTTTT.